This T cell receptor beta chain stems from a study of STAT5B mutations in CD4+ large granular lymphocyte leukemia (dated by TCRdb to the early 2020s). Notes on the research overall: Among healthy controls, the CDR3 'QG' motif was associated with a particular HLA allele. The TCRbeta repertoires of CD4+ T-cell large granular lymphocyte leukemia patients were compared with the TCRbeta repertoires of healthy blood donors. Flow cytometry on FACSCanto II or FACSVerse showed that the purified fractions were more than 95% pure among lymphocytes.

A note on this clone: Its binding antigen is unknown. No base quality information exists; no much larger clone differs at one position.

Healthy controls were roughly 40 blood donors whose buffy coats came from the Finnish Red Cross blood service. All TCR-sequenced material derived from peripheral blood: patient blood samples and healthy donor buffy coats. Peripheral blood mononuclear cells were isolated by Ficoll-Hypaque gradient centrifugation. CD4+ cells were magnetically purified from the buffy coats of healthy controls. Genomic DNA was extracted with the Gentra Puregene Cell and Tissue kit and quantified on a Qubit 2.0 fluorometer. Taken from cysteine to phenylalanine, the CDR3 has 11 residues. The read is trimmed to its CDR3 DNA, 33 bases read in frame from base 1. The germline V gene encodes CDR1 SGHTA and CDR2 FQGNSA. The junction carries 2 bases between V and J, which are trimmed by 5 bases and 1 base respectively. The immunoSEQ assay at survey resolution was applied to genomic DNA for sequencing of TCRbeta rearrangements. The published analysis was carried out like this. In the TCR sequencing data, the lowest productive clonotype frequency that could be detected was 2.59 x 10-5. Only productive TCRbeta rearrangements, defined as complete and in-frame sequences, were included in the analyses. Sample clonality was computed as Simpson clonality in the immunoSEQ Analyzer version 3.0. Clones were categorized by frequency as very rare, small, medium, large (1-20%) or hyperexpanded (>20%). OLGA 1.2.3 estimated generation probabilities, VDJtools produced V-gene circos plots, VDJdb was queried for specificities, and GLIPH identified CDR3 motifs. What TCRdb holds here is the immuneACCESS table cut down to in-frame rearrangements. Part of the clones is not present; checked against another copy, under half of the missing clones reflect an unresolved V gene, and the others are unexplained. V, J and clone size are those of that table, while D and trimming were read from the DNA. Here the sample has about 32,000 clones; roughly two thirds occur a single time. Approximately 0.43% of the sample goes to the ten largest clones.

Study-wide conclusions, independent of this receptor: The data were not HLA-matched, and the relatively small sample size could explain the higher clonality seen in CD4+ compared with CD8+ T-LGLL. Greater clonality appeared to be present in CD4-sorted patient repertoires than in healthy CD4+ repertoires, and the difference was retained after the putative leukemic clones were removed. Enrichment of TRBV06-family usage was observed among the top patient clones (8/27) relative to healthy controls (2/35). Main leukemic clonotypes were private to each patient, although less than 30% of the main leukemic clonotypes were found at low frequency in the non-leukemic repertoires of other patients.

Specimen: CD4+ T cells from blood buffy coats. This receptor was obtained from a human donor in good health. The rearranged chain carries TRBV7-2 and TRBJ1-2; no D gene call is confident. CDR3 loop: CASSHNYGYTF. At the DNA level, the sequence is TGTGCCAGCAGCCATAACTATGGCTACACCTTC. Beyond the CDR3, the reference TRBV7-2 and TRBJ1-2 genes provide the residues; the full variable domain reads: GAGVSQSPSNKVTEKGKDVELRCDPISGHTALYWYRQSLGQGLEFLIYFQGNSAPDKSGLPSDRFSAERTGGSVSTLTIQRTQQEDSAVYLCASSHNYGYTFGSGTRLTVV.